A single sample is the source of the 6 T cell receptor beta chains below, sequenced in a study of cytomegalovirus exposure and HLA in healthy donors. This PCR relied on a set of 60 Vbeta primers and 13 Jbeta primers. Profiled with immunoSEQ multiplex PCR; TCRdb holds only in-frame clones, not every one. The table lists 150,000 to 180,000 clones, about 84% of them singletons, with around 5.6% in the top ten. Material: PBMCs. The receptors derive from a woman aged 40 to 50 in good health and CMV-seropositive.

The chain has TRBV18 and TRBJ2-3, with TRBD2 identical over 10 bases. The V gene's germline CDR1 is KGHSH and CDR2 LQKENI. The CDR3 sequence is 17 residues long. V dropped 2 bases and J dropped 0; count of bases not matched to a gene: 5. The CDR3 DNA reads as TGTGCCAGCTCACCAGGAACTAGCGGGGCTAGCACAGATACGCAGTATTTT. It translates to CASSPGTSGASTDTQYF.

V gene TRBV5-1 combines with J gene TRBJ1-2, with 9 positions matching TRBD1. The V and J ends lost 5 bases and 7 bases, in that order; junction bases with no gene match: 6. The CDR3 is 13 residues long. Germline V gives CDR1 SGHRS, CDR2 YFSETQ. Here the CDR3 reads CASRGQGEGGYTF. The DNA for the CDR3 is TGCGCCAGCAGGGGACAGGGTGAAGGTGGCTACACCTTC. Supplemented by reference TRBV5-1 and TRBJ1-2, the full variable domain reads KAGVTQTPRYLIKTRGQQVTLSCSPISGHRSVSWYQQTPGQGLQFLFEYFSETQRNKGNFPGRFSGRQFSNSRSEMNVSTLELGDSALYLCASRGQGEGGYTFGSGTRLTVV.

This chain connects TRBV27 to TRBJ1-4, with D unclear. V gave up 2 bases and J gave up 3 bases, with 10 bases separating them. The germline V gene encodes CDR1 MNHEY and CDR2 SMNVEV (reference sequence). CDR3 length: 15 residues. The CDR3 region has the DNA TGTGCCAGCAGTTTAGGAGTTGTTCCTAATGAAAAACTGTTTTTT. Amino acids: CASSLGVVPNEKLFF.

DNA for the CDR3: TGTGCCTCCGGCGCGGTCGGCTACACCTTC. Translated: CASGAVGYTF. The chain carries TRBV30 and TRBJ1-2, with D unresolved. CDR3 length: 10 residues. Between the trimmed V and J ends, which lost 7 bases and 8 bases, there was a span of 11 bases. Germline values: CDR1 GTSNPN, CDR2 SVGIG (reference sequence).

The chain links TRBV5-1 to TRBJ1-2, with 11 bases fitting TRBD1. The germline V gene has CDR1 SGHRS and CDR2 YFSETQ. With V trimmed by 4 bases and J by 7 bases, 9 bases remained unmatched. The CDR3 is 15 amino acids. The CDR3 DNA is TGCGCCAGCAGCCCTAACGGACAGGGGGCTCGTGGCTACACCTTC. Encoded protein: CASSPNGQGARGYTF.

The chain combines TRBV4-2 with TRBJ1-1, with D perhaps TRBD1 (6 bases). This CDR3 is 21 amino acids long. Per the germline V gene, CDR1 is LGHNA and CDR2 is YNFKEQ. Deletions cut 4 bases from V and 0 bases from J, with 30 bases between. As DNA, the CDR3 is TGTGCCAGCAGCCGACCCTCGATTGACAGGCGAACCTTTAAGATGAACACTGAAGCTTTCTTT. This sequence encodes CASSRPSIDRRTFKMNTEAFF.